Described below is a single T cell receptor (beta chain) sequence and its context. Its antigen is unidentified. Here immunoSEQ multiplex PCR was the method, and the copy in TCRdb shows in-frame clones only, minus some. This repertoire shows under 85,000 clones, around 84% found once; its top ten account for approximately 2.4%. The CDR3 has 12 amino acids. Germline V gene sequence: CDR1 SGHDT, CDR2 YYEEEE. V dropped 0 bases and J dropped 5 bases, with 4 bases sitting between them. The source of the sample is a study of OX40 agonist ivuxolimab in advanced cancers. About the research overall: Intravenous ivuxolimab at 0.01 to 10 mg/kg was given to patients every 2 weeks.

Study-level findings and limits: At 0.1-3.0 mg/kg, partial responders had clonal expansion among the lowest observed. The average count of expanded clones was higher among CD8+ T cells than among CD4+.

The TCR sequence derives from an adult with an advanced solid tumor such as melanoma, head and neck, liver or kidney cancer. The material sequenced was CD4+ or CD8+ T cells sorted from blood, taken in a trial of the OX40 agonist ivuxolimab. The rearrangement joins TRBV5-6 to TRBJ2-3, with D unresolved. CDR3 sequence reads: CASSLGGDTQYF. The CDR3 DNA is TGTGCCAGCAGCTTGGGAGGAGATACGCAGTATTTT.